The 23 T cell receptor beta chains reported below all come from one sample, sequenced in a study of technical replicates of blood from a handful of donors. The data were produced by immunoSEQ multiplex PCR, yet TCRdb's version contains in-frame clones alone and is incomplete. The sample lists some 54,000 clones, roughly 95% seen once, with roughly 4.5% in the top ten. The sample comprised PBMCs. The source is a human donor in good health. Some clones in this sample may be carry-over from other donors' samples.

The count of this clone is one. The CDR3 sequence: CASSPLGAGGADNEQFF. The CDR3 nucleotides read TGTGCCAGCAGCCCCCTCGGGGCAGGGGGCGCGGACAATGAGCAGTTCTTC. This chain uses TRBV21-1 with TRBJ2-1; no DNA check was done on the table's D call, TRBD1. TRBV21-1 is noted as a pseudogene. This CDR3 has 17 amino acids.

V is TRBV7-2 and J is TRBJ2-1; 10 positions match TRBD2. V was clipped by 5 bases and J by 14 bases; unmatched bases: 9. Germline loops: CDR1 SGHTA, CDR2 FQGNSA. The CDR3 loop spans 13 amino acids. Written as DNA, the CDR3 is TGTGCCAGCAGCGCTGAGAGCGGGAGGGCCAAGTTCTTC. This sequence encodes CASSAESGRAKFF.

The CDR3: CASSLMQGVSSDTQYF. CDR3 bases: TGTGCCAGCAGTTTGATGCAGGGGGTTAGCTCAGATACGCAGTATTTT. The chain uses TRBV6-5 and TRBJ2-3; the match to TRBD1 covers 7 bases. The CDR3 spans 16 residues. Trimming cost V 4 bases and J 4 bases; bases outside gene matches: 11. CDR1 MNHEY and CDR2 SVGAGI come from the germline V gene.

CDR3 sequence: CATQGFGTDTQYF. As DNA, the CDR3 is TGCGCCACCCAGGGGTTTGGGACAGATACGCAGTATTTT. The rearrangement uses TRBV5-1 and TRBJ2-3, with D tentatively TRBD1 (6 bases). CDR1 is SGHRS and CDR2 is YFSETQ in the germline V gene. The CDR3 totals 13 residues. Trimming removed 9 bases at V and 3 bases at J, with 14 bases between.

The chain links TRBV18 to TRBJ2-7, with D possibly being TRBD2 (5 bases). V was shortened by 6 bases and J by 4 bases, with 10 bases between the two germline ends. Germline CDR1 and CDR2: KGHSH and LQKENI. The length of the CDR3 is 12 residues. The CDR3 is CASSASGYEQYF. DNA of the CDR3: TGTGCCAGCTCCGCCTCGGGATACGAGCAGTACTTC.

V usage is TRBV12-5 and J usage is TRBJ2-3; TRBD2 agrees at 10 bases. This CDR3 has 16 amino acids. From germline, CDR1 is LGHNT and CDR2 FRNRAP. V lost 5 bases and J lost 4; bases outside the gene matches: 9. The CDR3 here is CASGPRGSGRPDTQYF. DNA of the CDR3: TGTGCTAGTGGTCCCCGGGGTAGCGGGAGGCCAGATACGCAGTATTTT.

The chain has TRBV19 and TRBJ2-3; 14 positions agree with TRBD2. V gave up 6 bases and J gave up 1 base; unmatched junction bases: 3. The CDR3 has 16 amino acids. In germline, CDR1 is LNHDA, CDR2 SQIVND (reference sequence). Written as DNA, the CDR3 is TGTGCCAGTAGCCGACTAGCGGGGGGGGGCACAGATACGCAGTATTTT. As protein: CASSRLAGGGTDTQYF.

V and J are TRBV6-1 and TRBJ2-3; D possibly corresponds to TRBD2 (5 bases). Trimming removed 5 bases from V and 5 bases from J, with 8 bases in between. CDR1 is MNHNS, CDR2 SASEGT, per germline. This CDR3 has 12 amino acids. CDR3 sequence: CASSRGGDTQYF. The CDR3 region has the DNA TGTGCCAGCAGTCGAGGAGGAGATACGCAGTATTTT.

The CDR3 protein is CASSQAVAGGPLKGFEQFF. The DNA of the CDR3 is TGCGCCAGCAGCCAAGCAGTGGCGGGGGGGCCGTTAAAAGGTTTTGAGCAGTTCTTC. The rearrangement uses TRBV4-3 and TRBJ2-1; 9 nucleotides agree with TRBD2. With V trimmed by 1 base and J by 9 bases, 19 bases remained unmatched. This CDR3 spans 19 amino acids. Germline CDR1 and CDR2: LGHNA and YSLEER.

This chain connects TRBV6-1 to TRBJ2-3, with 9 nucleotides matching TRBD2. CDR3 length: 14 residues. V shed 4 bases, J shed 3 bases, and the junction held 2 bases outside the gene matches. The germline V gene has CDR1 MNHNS and CDR2 SASEGT. The DNA of the CDR3 is TGTGCCAGCAGTGGCGGGGGGGCTACAGATACGCAGTATTTT. Amino acid sequence: CASSGGGATDTQYF.

V gene TRBV6-5 combines with J gene TRBJ2-4, with D possibly TRBD2 on 5 matching bases. This CDR3 is 14 amino acids long. The V gene's germline CDR1 is MNHEY and CDR2 SVGAGI. Deletions cut 2 bases from V and 8 bases from J, with 13 bases between. The CDR3 sequence is CASSYGRGGDIQYF. In nucleotides, the CDR3 is TGTGCCAGCAGTTACGGCCGGGGTGGGGACATTCAGTACTTC.

This clone was seen a single time. This sequence joins TRBV6-4 and TRBJ2-3; 8 positions match TRBD2. V dropped 5 bases and J dropped 10; count of bases not matched to a gene: 14. The CDR3 has 15 residues. Germline CDR1 MRHNA, CDR2 SNTAGT. This CDR3 is CASSRIAGTQAAQYF. The CDR3, as DNA: TGTGCCAGCAGTCGGATAGCGGGGACGCAGGCGGCGCAGTATTTT.

The chain combines TRBV7-2 with TRBJ1-1, with D uncertain. V dropped 5 bases and J dropped 2 bases, with 18 bases sitting between them. Germline CDR1 is SGHTA and CDR2 is FQGNSA. The CDR3 runs 16 residues. CDR3 in DNA: TGTGCCAGCAGCAAGGAAGTTGCAGGAGGAAACACTGAAGCTTTCTTT. Encoded protein: CASSKEVAGGNTEAFF.

The chain carries TRBV29-1 and TRBJ2-1; 10 positions match TRBD2. The CDR3 runs to 15 residues. Trimming cost V 7 bases and J 4 bases; bases outside gene matches: 10. Germline loops: CDR1 SQVTM, CDR2 ANQGSEA. The CDR3 is CSGRTAGGPYNEQFF. As DNA, the CDR3 is TGCAGCGGGCGTACAGCGGGAGGGCCTTACAATGAGCAGTTCTTC.

This clone counts as medium-sized. J is TRBJ2-7 and V is TRBV4-1; D gene unclear. CDR1 is MGHRA, CDR2 YSYEKL, per germline. The V and J ends lost 4 bases and 3 bases respectively, with 13 bases between them. This CDR3 is built from 14 residues. CDR3 in amino acids: CASSPSTGFYEQYF. The CDR3 DNA is TGCGCCAGCAGCCCGAGCACCGGGTTCTACGAGCAGTACTTC.

The chain employs TRBV11-1 and TRBJ2-1; 10 positions match TRBD2. The CDR3 length is 17 residues. Germline lookup yields CDR1 SGHAT and CDR2 FQDESV (reference sequence). J gave up 2 bases and V 0 bases, and 4 bases lay outside the gene matches. The CDR3 reads CASSLALAGRAYNEQFF. The CDR3 DNA follows: TGTGCCAGCAGCTTAGCACTAGCGGGGAGGGCCTACAATGAGCAGTTCTTC.

The chain recombines TRBV29-1 with TRBJ1-1; D unclear. Trimming removed 4 bases at V and 0 bases at J, with 6 bases between. This CDR3 comprises 12 residues. Germline V lookup: CDR1 SQVTM, CDR2 ANQGSEA. CDR3 nucleotides: TGCAGCGTTGGTGAGATGAACACTGAAGCTTTCTTT. Amino acid sequence: CSVGEMNTEAFF. The variable domain in full, with the rest retrieved from reference TRBV29-1 and TRBJ1-1, is SAVISQKPSRDICQRGTSLTIQCQVDSQVTMMFWYRQQPGQSLTLIATANQGSEATYESGFVIDKFPISRPNLTFSTLTVSNMSPEDSSIYLCSVGEMNTEAFFGQGTRLTVV.

The chain recombines TRBV30 with TRBJ2-1; unclear D gene. Per the germline V gene, CDR1 is GTSNPN and CDR2 is SVGIG (reference sequence). Between the trimmed V and J ends, which lost 2 bases and 4 bases, there was a span of 12 bases. This CDR3 region has 14 residues. CDR3 sequence (DNA): TGTGCCTGGAGTTCCGGGTCCCTTTACAATGAGCAGTTCTTC. Translated, it gives CAWSSGSLYNEQFF. Looking up the rest from reference TRBV30 and TRBJ2-1 gives the full variable domain: SQTIHQWPATLVQPVGSPLSLECTVEGTSNPNLYWYRQAAGRGLQLLFYSVGIGQISSEVPQNLSASRPQDRQFILSSKKLLLSDSGFYLCAWSSGSLYNEQFFGPGTRLTVL.

The chain couples TRBV6-5 to TRBJ1-1; D uncertain. The germline V and J ends were trimmed by 0 bases and 11 bases, with 7 bases remaining between them. The germline V gene has CDR1 MNHEY and CDR2 SVGAGI. The CDR3 loop spans 11 amino acids. The CDR3 spells CASSYSWEAFF. CDR3 DNA sequence: TGTGCCAGCAGTTACTCCTGGGAGGCTTTCTTT.

The chain employs TRBV5-4 and TRBJ2-1, with TRBD2 as a possible D gene (8 bases). CDR3 length: 13 residues. Germline lookup yields CDR1 SGHNT and CDR2 YYREEE (reference sequence). The V gene lost 5 bases and the J gene lost 15 bases, with 21 bases spanning the gap. CDR3 sequence reads: CASSRDEREGAFF. In nucleotides, the CDR3 is TGTGCCAGCAGTCGGGATGAACGGGAGGGGGCGTTCTTC. The variable domain in full, with the rest retrieved from reference TRBV5-4 and TRBJ2-1, is ETGVTQSPTHLIKTRGQQVTLRCSSQSGHNTVSWYQQALGQGPQFIFQYYREEENGRGNFPPRFSGLQFPNYSSELNVNALELDDSALYLCASSRDEREGAFFGPGTRLTVL.

The V and J genes are TRBV6-5 and TRBJ2-1; TRBD1 matches 11 bases. Germline CDR1 reads MNHEY; CDR2 reads SVGAGI. CDR3 length: 13 amino acids. V gave up 6 bases and J gave up 9 bases; unmatched junction bases: 4. DNA for the CDR3: TGTGCCAGCAGGCGGACAGGGGGCATTGAGCAGTTCTTC. Translation gives CASRRTGGIEQFF.

This chain joins TRBV5-1 and TRBJ1-2; a weak D match, TRBD1 (5 bases). This CDR3 comprises 14 residues. V shed 0 bases and J shed 4 bases, with 10 bases lying between them. Looked up from germline, CDR1 is SGHRS and CDR2 is YFSETQ. The CDR3 bases are TGCGCCAGCAGCTTGGTTCCAGGGCCCTATGGCTACACCTTC. Encoded protein: CASSLVPGPYGYTF.

This sequence joins TRBV7-2 and TRBJ2-5; 11 positions match TRBD1. Trimming removed 1 base from V and 5 bases from J; junction bases left unmatched: 3. This CDR3 has 15 residues. In germline, CDR1 is SGHTA, CDR2 FQGNSA. CDR3 loop: CASSLGTGGTETQYF. CDR3 nucleotides: TGTGCCAGCAGCTTAGGGACAGGGGGCACGGAGACCCAGTACTTC.